The rows below give T cell receptor beta chains drawn from one sample of a study of T cells after yellow fever vaccination. TCRdb independently ran MiXCR on the 5' RACE reads; one entry per CDR3 protein. The data show around 230,000 distinct CDR3 sequences, roughly 6.8% seen once. The sample was CD4+ T cells sorted from PBMCs, taken on the day of the yellow fever booster vaccination. These receptor sequences come from a man aged 25-40 years who received the YFV17D yellow fever vaccine. CDR3s include the opening cysteine and the closing phenylalanine or tryptophan. The D gene is left open where the match is weak. Rows give clone size only sometimes, using once, few, many, or a class for an expanded clone.

d_gene | j_gene | v_gene | abundance | CDR3aa | CDR3nt
TRBD2 | TRBJ2-7 | TRBV18 | few | CASSPSGDEQYF | TGTGCCAGCTCACCAAGCGGGGACGAGCAGTACTTC
NA | TRBJ2-3 | TRBV20-1 | many | CSAKQRGTDTQYF | TGCAGTGCCAAACAAAGGGGAACAGATACGCAGTATTTT
TRBD2 | TRBJ2-1 | TRBV3-1 | NA | CASSPPGGGGRNEQFF | TGTGCCAGCAGCCCCCCGGGTGGGGGAGGGCGGAATGAGCAGTTCTTC
TRBD2 | TRBJ2-1 | TRBV24-1 | many | CATSDPSGSSYNEQFF | TGTGCCACCAGTGATCCCAGCGGGAGCTCCTACAATGAGCAGTTCTTC
TRBD2 | TRBJ2-1 | TRBV20-1 | NA | CSARGFSGRGGSYNEQFF | TGCAGTGCTAGAGGATTTAGCGGGAGAGGTGGCTCCTACAATGAGCAGTTCTTC
NA | TRBJ1-2 | TRBV4-2 | few | CASSQELGPLRGYTF | TGTGCCAGCAGCCAAGAACTCGGTCCGTTGAGAGGCTACACCTTC
NA | TRBJ2-5 | TRBV7-6 | NA | CASSFPQETQYF | TGTGCCAGCAGCTTCCCACAAGAGACCCAGTACTTC
NA | TRBJ1-2 | TRBV4-3 | few | CASSQVSGGDYGYTF | TGCGCCAGCAGCCAAGTGTCGGGGGGCGACTATGGCTACACCTTC
NA | TRBJ2-7 | TRBV14 | many | CASSQAMTARTGEQYF | TGTGCCAGCAGCCAAGCAATGACAGCCCGAACTGGGGAGCAGTACTTC
NA | TRBJ2-2 | TRBV7-9 | once | CASSLMGSGTGELFF | TGTGCCAGCAGCTTAATGGGGTCCGGTACCGGGGAGCTGTTTTTT
NA | TRBJ1-1 | TRBV6-5 | NA | CASSYQGRGGVAFF | TGTGCCAGCAGTTACCAGGGAAGAGGGGGTGTAGCTTTCTTT
NA | TRBJ1-4 | TRBV15 | few | CATSRDPRVVNEKLFF | TGTGCCACCAGCAGAGATCCAAGGGTGGTTAATGAAAAACTGTTTTTT
NA | TRBJ2-3 | TRBV20-1 | many | CSAREGGTQYF | TGCAGCGCGCGTGAGGGGGGTACGCAGTATTTT
TRBD2 | TRBJ2-5 | TRBV7-8 | many | CASSPGLLAGGSLETQYF | TGTGCCAGCAGCCCCGGTTTACTAGCGGGAGGATCTTTAGAGACCCAGTACTTC
TRBD2 | TRBJ2-5 | TRBV9 | NA | CASSPLSGSQETQYF | TGTGCCAGCAGCCCGTTGAGCGGGAGCCAAGAGACCCAGTACTTC
NA | TRBJ1-5 | TRBV12-3/TRBV12-4 | many | CASSFNEVQPQHF | TGTGCCAGCAGTTTCAATGAGGTTCAGCCCCAGCATTTT
TRBD1 | TRBJ1-1 | TRBV2 | NA | CASCKTGTNTEAFF | TGTGCCAGCTGCAAGACAGGGACGAACACTGAAGCTTTCTTT
TRBD2 | TRBJ2-1 | TRBV25-1 | few | CASSDGGRANEQFF | TGTGCCAGCAGTGATGGCGGGAGGGCCAATGAGCAGTTCTTC
TRBD1 | TRBJ1-5 | TRBV20-1 | NA | CSARPSGTDNQPQHF | TGCAGTGCTAGACCAAGCGGGACAGATAATCAGCCCCAGCATTTT
NA | TRBJ1-1 | TRBV15 | many | CATSRDGKGNTEAFF | TGTGCCACCAGCAGAGATGGGAAAGGGAACACTGAAGCTTTCTTT
TRBD2 | TRBJ2-1 | TRBV11-2 | many | CASSLRRTSGRSSYNEQFF | TGTGCCAGCAGCTTACGTAGGACTAGCGGGAGAAGCTCCTACAATGAGCAGTTCTTC
NA | TRBJ2-1 | TRBV7-2 | many | CASSPRRQISYNEQFF | TGTGCCAGCAGCCCCCGGAGGCAGATCTCCTACAATGAGCAGTTCTTC
NA | TRBJ2-5 | TRBV24-1 | few | CATSGSGETQYF | TGTGCCACCAGTGGGAGCGGGGAGACCCAGTACTTC
NA | TRBJ2-5 | TRBV19 | NA | CASSIRSGVRETQYF | TGTGCCAGTAGTATTAGGAGTGGGGTCCGGGAGACCCAGTACTTC
NA | TRBJ2-2 | TRBV9 | many | CASSVGGSNTGELFF | TGTGCCAGCAGCGTAGGGGGTTCGAACACCGGGGAGCTGTTTTTT
TRBD1 | TRBJ2-5 | TRBV7-7 | few | CASSWDRQETQYF | TGTGCCAGCAGCTGGGACAGGCAAGAGACCCAGTACTTC
TRBD1 | TRBJ2-7 | TRBV5-1 | few | CASSSIGQESYEQYF | TGCGCCAGCAGCTCAATCGGACAGGAGTCTTACGAGCAGTACTTC
NA | TRBJ1-5 | TRBV4-1 | NA | CASSQERGVNQPQHF | TGCGCCAGCAGCCAAGAGAGGGGCGTCAATCAGCCCCAGCATTTT
TRBD1 | TRBJ2-3 | TRBV10-3 | few | CAITGQVTDTQYF | TGTGCCATCACCGGACAGGTAACAGATACGCAGTATTTT
NA | TRBJ2-1 | TRBV7-9 | few | CASSPMGSSYNEQFF | TGTGCCAGCAGCCCGATGGGATCCTCCTACAATGAGCAGTTCTTC
TRBD2 | TRBJ2-1 | TRBV7-2 | many | CASSFRDYYNEQFF | TGTGCCAGCAGCTTTAGGGACTACTACAATGAGCAGTTCTTC
NA | TRBJ2-4 | TRBV18 | many | CASSPPGESKNIQYF | TGTGCCAGCTCACCACCGGGGGAGAGCAAAAACATTCAGTACTTC
NA | TRBJ2-1 | TRBV12-3/TRBV12-4 | many | CASKVANEQFF | TGTGCCAGCAAAGTTGCCAATGAGCAGTTCTTC
TRBD1 | TRBJ2-3 | TRBV10-3 | few | CAISLTGGVTDTQYF | TGTGCCATCAGCCTGACAGGGGGCGTCACAGATACGCAGTATTTT
NA | TRBJ2-3 | TRBV12-3/TRBV12-4 | many | CATSTRMGTDTQYF | TGTGCCACTTCGACTAGGATGGGCACAGATACGCAGTATTTT
TRBD1 | TRBJ1-5 | TRBV19 | few | CASKAGQGLNQPQHF | TGTGCCAGTAAGGCCGGACAGGGTCTCAATCAGCCCCAGCATTTT
TRBD1 | TRBJ1-1 | TRBV5-1 | many | CASSLSTGQGTEAFF | TGCGCCAGCAGCTTGAGTACGGGACAGGGCACTGAAGCTTTCTTT
NA | TRBJ1-1 | TRBV3-1 | many | CASSLMRDTEAFF | TGTGCCAGCAGCCTCATGAGGGACACTGAAGCTTTCTTT
NA | TRBJ2-1 | TRBV5-1 | many | CASSLGDNEQFF | TGTGCCAGCAGCTTAGGTGACAATGAGCAGTTCTTC
TRBD1 | TRBJ2-5 | TRBV5-1 | many | CASRSQGDQETQYF | TGCGCCAGCAGGTCCCAGGGGGACCAAGAGACCCAGTACTTC
NA | TRBJ1-2 | TRBV12-3/TRBV12-4 | many | CASSLAAGVGGYTF | TGTGCCAGCAGTTTAGCCGCCGGAGTAGGCGGCTACACCTTC
TRBD2 | TRBJ2-3 | TRBV7-2 | many | CASSFSGVAGDGRTDTQYF | TGTGCCAGCAGCTTTAGCGGTGTGGCGGGAGACGGTAGAACAGATACGCAGTATTTT
TRBD2 | TRBJ2-1 | TRBV10-3 | many | CAISSGSDNEQFF | TGTGCCATCAGTAGCGGGAGTGACAATGAGCAGTTCTTC
NA | TRBJ2-7 | TRBV7-2 | few | CASSSSRPSEQYF | TGTGCCAGCAGCTCTAGCCGTCCGTCCGAGCAGTACTTC
NA | TRBJ2-6 | TRBV5-1 | NA | CASRAAGTGANVLTF | TGCGCCAGCAGAGCTGCGGGGACTGGGGCCAACGTCCTGACTTTC
NA | TRBJ2-5 | TRBV25-1 | NA | CASSPPTGLQETQYF | TGTGCCAGCAGTCCGCCAACAGGGTTACAAGAGACCCAGTACTTC
NA | TRBJ1-5 | TRBV7-2 | many | CASSPTGNQPQHF | TGTGCCAGCAGCCCTACTGGCAATCAGCCCCAGCATTTT
NA | TRBJ1-2 | TRBV28 | many | CASSQGAYGYTF | TGTGCCAGCAGTCAGGGAGCCTATGGCTACACCTTC
TRBD2 | TRBJ2-1 | TRBV20-1 | many | CSARLAGGAQASYNEQFF | TGCAGTGCTAGACTAGCGGGAGGGGCTCAGGCCTCCTACAATGAGCAGTTCTTC
NA | TRBJ2-3 | TRBV28 | NA | CASRSQTSFGDTQYF | TGTGCCAGCAGGTCACAGACTAGTTTTGGAGATACGCAGTATTTT
TRBD2 | TRBJ2-7 | TRBV19 | NA | CASSTDVAGLDEQYF | TGTGCCAGTAGTACAGATGTAGCGGGACTGGACGAGCAGTACTTC
NA | TRBJ2-7 | TRBV7-6 | NA | CASSLGLGRDYEQYF | TGTGCCAGCAGCTTAGGTTTGGGCAGGGACTACGAGCAGTACTTC
NA | TRBJ2-5 | TRBV7-2 | many | CASTAALASGLETQYF | TGTGCCAGCACCGCGGCCTTGGCTAGTGGTCTGGAGACCCAGTACTTC
NA | TRBJ2-7 | TRBV7-2 | NA | CASSHRGGEQYF | TGTGCCAGCAGCCACCGGGGCGGAGAGCAGTACTTC
NA | TRBJ2-1 | TRBV6-2/TRBV6-3 | many | CASSSITGGRYNEQFF | TGTGCCAGCAGTTCCATAACTGGTGGGAGGTACAATGAGCAGTTCTTC
NA | TRBJ2-7 | TRBV28 | many | CASSTGFREQYF | TGTGCCAGCAGTACAGGATTTAGGGAGCAGTACTTC
NA | TRBJ2-1 | TRBV7-3 | many | CASRAGGGTYNEQFF | TGTGCCAGCAGGGCTGGCGGTGGAACCTACAATGAGCAGTTCTTC
NA | TRBJ1-2 | TRBV3-1 | many | CASSRGQVNGYTF | TGTGCCAGCAGCCGTGGACAAGTTAATGGCTACACCTTC
TRBD2 | TRBJ2-1 | TRBV5-5 | NA | CSSSLRLAGVNEQFF | TGTTCCAGCAGCTTGAGACTAGCGGGAGTAAATGAGCAGTTCTTC
NA | TRBJ1-1 | TRBV7-6 | many | CASSLDSNTEAFF | TGTGCCAGCAGCCTAGACAGCAACACTGAAGCTTTCTTT